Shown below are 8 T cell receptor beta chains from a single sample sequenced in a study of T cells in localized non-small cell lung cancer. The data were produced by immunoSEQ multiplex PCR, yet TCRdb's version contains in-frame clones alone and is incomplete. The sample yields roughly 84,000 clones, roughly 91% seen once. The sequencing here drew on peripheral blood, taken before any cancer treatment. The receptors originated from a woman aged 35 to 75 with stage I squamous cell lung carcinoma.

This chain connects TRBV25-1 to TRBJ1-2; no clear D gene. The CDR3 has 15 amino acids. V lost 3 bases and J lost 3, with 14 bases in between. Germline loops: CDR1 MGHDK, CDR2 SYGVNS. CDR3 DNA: TGTGCCAGCAGTGACCACGGATCTGGGCACTATGGCTACACCTTC. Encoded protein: CASSDHGSGHYGYTF.

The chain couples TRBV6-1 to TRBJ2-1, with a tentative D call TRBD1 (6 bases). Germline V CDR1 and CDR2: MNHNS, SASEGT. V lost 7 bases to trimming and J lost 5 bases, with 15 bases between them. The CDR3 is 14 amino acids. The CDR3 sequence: CASKSRGGNNEQFF. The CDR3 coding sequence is TGTGCCAGCAAATCCAGGGGTGGAAACAATGAGCAGTTCTTC.

The DNA of the CDR3 is TGTGCCAGCAGTGAACCGGGACTAGCGGGAGAGACCCAGTACTTC. Amino acid sequence: CASSEPGLAGETQYF. J is TRBJ2-5 and V is TRBV6-1, with 12 nucleotides matching TRBD2. The CDR3 totals 15 residues. The J segment lost 4 bases and the V segment lost 2 bases, leaving 2 bases of the junction unmatched. Germline CDR1 MNHNS, CDR2 SASEGT.

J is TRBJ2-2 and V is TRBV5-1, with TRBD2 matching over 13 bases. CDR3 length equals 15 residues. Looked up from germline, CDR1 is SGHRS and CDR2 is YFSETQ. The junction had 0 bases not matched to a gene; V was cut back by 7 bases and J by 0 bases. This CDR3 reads CASGTSGANTGELFF. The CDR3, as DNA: TGCGCCAGCGGGACTAGCGGGGCGAACACCGGGGAGCTGTTTTTT.

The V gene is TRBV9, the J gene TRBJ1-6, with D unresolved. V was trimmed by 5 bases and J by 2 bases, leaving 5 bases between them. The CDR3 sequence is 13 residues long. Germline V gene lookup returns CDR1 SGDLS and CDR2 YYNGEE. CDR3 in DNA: TGTGCCAGCAGGGGCGCCTATAATTCACCCCTCCACTTT. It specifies CASRGAYNSPLHF.

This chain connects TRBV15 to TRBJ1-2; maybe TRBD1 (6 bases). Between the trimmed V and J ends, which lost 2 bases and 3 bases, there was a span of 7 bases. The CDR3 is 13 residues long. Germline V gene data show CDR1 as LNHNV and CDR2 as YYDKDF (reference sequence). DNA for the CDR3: TGTGCCACCAGCAGACACAGGGACTATGGCTACACCTTC. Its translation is CATSRHRDYGYTF. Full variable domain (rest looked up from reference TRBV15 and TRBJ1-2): DAMVIQNPRYQVTQFGKPVTLSCSQTLNHNVMYWYQQKSSQAPKLLFHYYDKDFNNEADTPDNFQSRRPNTSFCFLDIRSPGLGDTAMYLCATSRHRDYGYTFGSGTRLTVV.

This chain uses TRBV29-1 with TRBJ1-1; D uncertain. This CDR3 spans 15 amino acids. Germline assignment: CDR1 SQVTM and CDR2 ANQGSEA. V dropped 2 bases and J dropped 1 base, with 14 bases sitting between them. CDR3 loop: CSVEKEGPPNTEAFF. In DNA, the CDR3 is TGCAGCGTTGAAAAGGAAGGACCACCGAACACTGAAGCTTTCTTT. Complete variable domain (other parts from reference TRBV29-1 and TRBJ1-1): SAVISQKPSRDICQRGTSLTIQCQVDSQVTMMFWYRQQPGQSLTLIATANQGSEATYESGFVIDKFPISRPNLTFSTLTVSNMSPEDSSIYLCSVEKEGPPNTEAFFGQGTRLTVV.

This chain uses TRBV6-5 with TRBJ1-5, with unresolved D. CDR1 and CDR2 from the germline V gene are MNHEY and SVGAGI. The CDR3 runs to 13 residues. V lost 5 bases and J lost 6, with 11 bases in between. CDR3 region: CASSLTGGQPQHF. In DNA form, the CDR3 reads TGTGCCAGCAGTCTTACGGGTGGTCAGCCCCAGCATTTT.